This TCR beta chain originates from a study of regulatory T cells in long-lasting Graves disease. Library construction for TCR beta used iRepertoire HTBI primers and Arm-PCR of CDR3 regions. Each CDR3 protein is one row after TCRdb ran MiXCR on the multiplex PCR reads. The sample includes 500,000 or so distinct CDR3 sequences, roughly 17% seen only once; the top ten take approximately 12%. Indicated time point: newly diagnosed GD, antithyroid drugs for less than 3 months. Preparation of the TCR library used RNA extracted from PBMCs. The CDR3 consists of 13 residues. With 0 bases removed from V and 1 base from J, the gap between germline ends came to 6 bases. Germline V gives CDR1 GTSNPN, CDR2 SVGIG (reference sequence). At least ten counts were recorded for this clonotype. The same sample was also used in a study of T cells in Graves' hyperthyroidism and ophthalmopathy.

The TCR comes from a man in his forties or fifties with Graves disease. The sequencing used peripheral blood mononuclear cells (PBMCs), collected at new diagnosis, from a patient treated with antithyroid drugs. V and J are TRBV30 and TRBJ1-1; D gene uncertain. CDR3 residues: CAWSVAGNTEAFF. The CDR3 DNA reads TGTGCCTGGAGTGTGGCGGGGAACACTGAAGCTTTCTTT.